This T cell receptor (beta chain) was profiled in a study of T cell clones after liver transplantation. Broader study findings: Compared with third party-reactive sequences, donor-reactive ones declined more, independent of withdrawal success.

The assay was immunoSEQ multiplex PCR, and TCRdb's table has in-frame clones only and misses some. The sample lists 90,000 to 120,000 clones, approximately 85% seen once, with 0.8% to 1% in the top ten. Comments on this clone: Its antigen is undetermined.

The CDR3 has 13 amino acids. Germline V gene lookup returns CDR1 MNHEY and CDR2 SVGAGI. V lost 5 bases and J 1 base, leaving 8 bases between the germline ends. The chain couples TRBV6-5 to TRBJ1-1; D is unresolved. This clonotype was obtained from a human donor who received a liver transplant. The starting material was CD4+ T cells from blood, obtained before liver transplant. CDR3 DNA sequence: TGTGCCAGCAGTAACAGTCCGAACACTGAAGCTTTCTTT. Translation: CASSNSPNTEAFF.